This T cell receptor (beta chain) emerged from a study of T cell repertoires in cytomegalovirus infection (dated 2019 in TCRdb). Study-wide context: Because public TCR beta signatures pointed to carriage of CMV infection together with the matching HLA type, the HLA type of each donor mattered for the analysis.

General study outcomes and caveats: Carriers of CMV infection plus the relevant HLA type were discriminated by the cumulative frequency of public TCR beta family members in the study cohort and in an independent 352-donor cohort. In the ex vivo response, HLA-C-restricted CMV-specific TCR beta clonotypes were dominant, and in two of eight donors the single most frequent clonotype came from this HLA-C-restricted group.

Many counts were recorded for this clonotype. Its antigen is not yet known. It has no much larger one-base neighbor in the sample; base qualities were not kept. Sequenced on an Illumina HiSeq 1500. The raw public reads went through TCRdb reprocessing: fastp at Q25, MiXCR clone calling, in-frame beta chains kept. Every distinct CDR3 protein forms one entry, paired with its most common genes and DNA. The sample records roughly 280,000 distinct CDR3 sequences, less than 9.5% of which are singletons. Around 15% of the sample comes from the top ten. V drops 5 bases and J drops 9 bases, leaving 19 bases in between. The CDR3, cysteine through phenylalanine, is 14 amino acids long. Here the CDR3 DNA is all that survives: 42 bases in frame from base 1. Per the germline V gene, MNHNS is the CDR1 and SASEGT is the CDR2.

This clonotype originated in a human donor in good health (CMV status not recorded). Some clones in this sample may be carry-over from other donors' samples. This sequence uses TRBV6-1 and TRBJ1-1, with no confident D gene call. Sequencing input: PBMCs. The DNA reads as follows: TGTGCCAGCAGTCTCCAGGCGGGTCTGGGGAAAGCTTTCTTT. It translates to CASSLQAGLGKAFF.